These 25 T cell receptor beta chains were sequenced from one sample in a study of cytomegalovirus exposure and HLA in healthy donors. This table comes from immunoSEQ multiplex PCR, and its TCRdb copy is limited to in-frame clones, with some not included. The sample yields fewer than 130,000 clones, approximately 88% seen once. Specimen: PBMCs. These receptors were collected from a woman aged 30 to 39 in good health and CMV-seropositive.

The chain has TRBV5-6 and TRBJ1-2, with D perhaps TRBD1 (5 bases). The CDR3 is 16 residues long. With 4 bases removed from V and 1 base from J, the gap between germline ends came to 17 bases. Per germline, CDR1 SGHDT and CDR2 YYEEEE. The CDR3 is CASSGARAGLNYGYTF. In nucleotides, the CDR3 is TGTGCCAGCAGCGGGGCTCGGGCAGGGCTTAACTATGGCTACACCTTC.

V and J are TRBV2 and TRBJ2-1; D perhaps matches TRBD2 (5 bases). Trimming took 4 bases from V and 10 from J, leaving 8 bases between them. Germline CDR1 reads SNHLY; CDR2 reads FYNNEI. The CDR3 loop spans 11 amino acids. The CDR3 is CASSGGREQFF. The CDR3 bases are TGTGCCAGCAGTGGAGGGCGGGAGCAGTTCTTC.

The chain carries TRBV6-6 and TRBJ1-2; TRBD1 matches 7 bases. Germline CDR1 and CDR2: MNHNY and SVGAGI (reference sequence). The V gene end was trimmed by 6 bases and the J gene end by 4 bases; junction bases not matched to a gene: 11. This CDR3 region has 15 residues. This chain's CDR3 is CASSKRQGESYGYTF. As DNA, the CDR3 is TGTGCCAGCAGCAAGCGACAGGGTGAGAGCTATGGCTACACCTTC.

The chain joins TRBV6-4 to TRBJ2-1, with TRBD2 matching over 10 bases. The germline gives CDR1 MRHNA, CDR2 SNTAGT. J was trimmed by 4 bases and V by 0 bases; bases with no gene match: 3. The CDR3 is 16 amino acids. CDR3 DNA sequence: TGTGCCAGCAGTGACTCGGGGACTAGCGAATACAATGAGCAGTTCTTC. Protein: CASSDSGTSEYNEQFF.

This chain's CDR3 is CASSEQGPPGNTIYF. CDR3 DNA sequence: TGTGCCAGCAGTGAACAGGGCCCTCCTGGAAACACCATATATTTT. This rearrangement joins TRBV2 to TRBJ1-3, with D perhaps TRBD1 (5 bases). The V gene lost 2 bases and the J gene lost 2 bases, with 10 bases spanning the gap. The CDR3 sequence is 15 residues long. CDR1 is SNHLY and CDR2 is FYNNEI in the germline V gene. Combining the CDR3 with reference TRBV2 and TRBJ1-3 gives the whole variable domain EPEVTQTPSHQVTQMGQEVILRCVPISNHLYFYWYRQILGQKVEFLVSFYNNEISEKSEIFDDQFSVERPDGSNFTLKIRSTKLEDSAMYFCASSEQGPPGNTIYFGEGSWLTVV.

V gene TRBV5-4 combines with J gene TRBJ2-1; 10 positions agree with TRBD2. CDR3 length equals 16 residues. The germline gives CDR1 SGHNT, CDR2 YYREEE (reference sequence). Trimming took 4 bases from V and 3 from J; bases not matched to a gene: 7. CDR3: CASSQPGTSVYNEQFF. The CDR3 DNA follows: TGTGCCAGCAGCCAACCCGGGACTAGCGTCTACAATGAGCAGTTCTTC.

This chain connects TRBV7-2 to TRBJ1-1, with D possibly matching TRBD1 (5 bases). V lost 1 base and J 4 bases, leaving 13 bases between the germline ends. The CDR3 spans 15 residues. Germline CDR1 is SGHTA and CDR2 is FQGNSA. CDR3 DNA: TGTGCCAGCAGCTTAGGTCGGGGGACGGGCACTGAAGCTTTCTTT. This codes for CASSLGRGTGTEAFF.

The chain employs TRBV2 and TRBJ1-4; 7 bases match TRBD1. The CDR3 covers 15 residues. Germline CDR1 SNHLY, CDR2 FYNNEI. After removal of 4 bases from V and 9 bases from J, the junction contained 11 bases not matched to a gene. The CDR3 DNA is TGTGCCAGCAGTGTGTCCGGGACAGCCAAGCAAAAACTGTTTTTT. It encodes CASSVSGTAKQKLFF.

V and J are TRBV5-4 and TRBJ1-3; D may be TRBD1 (5 bases). Germline CDR1 reads SGHNT; CDR2 reads YYREEE (reference sequence). This CDR3 region has 15 residues. Deletions cut 4 bases from V and 2 bases from J, with 13 bases between. CDR3 amino acids: CASSAGRGTGNTIYF. The CDR3 nucleotides are TGTGCCAGCAGCGCGGGGCGGGGAACTGGAAACACCATATATTTT.

This clone turned up a few times. The same CDR3 can be traced to other DNA sequences in this sample. The V call is TRBV6-6, the J call TRBJ1-2; 7 nucleotides align to TRBD1. Germline trimming cut 8 bases from V and 5 bases from J; bases unmatched to any gene: 2. The CDR3 has 11 amino acids. Germline lookup yields CDR1 MNHNY and CDR2 SVGAGI (reference sequence). CDR3 nucleotides: TGTGCCAGCTCGACAGGGTATGGCTACACCTTC. The encoded protein is CASSTGYGYTF.

The J gene is TRBJ2-1, the V gene TRBV19, with 7 bases that match TRBD2. The CDR3 spans 15 residues. Germline lookup yields CDR1 LNHDA and CDR2 SQIVND (reference sequence). Trimming removed 3 bases from V and 6 bases from J; junction bases left unmatched: 8. In DNA form, the CDR3 reads TGTGCCAGTAGTATTATCCGCGGGGGACTCAATGAGCAGTTCTTC. The encoded protein is CASSIIRGGLNEQFF.

The chain uses TRBV27 and TRBJ2-7; TRBD2 matches 11 bases. Trimming removed 5 bases from V and 3 bases from J; junction bases left unmatched: 3. Germline CDR1 is MNHEY and CDR2 is SMNVEV (reference sequence). CDR3 length equals 14 residues. For the CDR3, the DNA is TGTGCCAGCAGTCCCGGGACTAGCGGCTACGAGCAGTACTTC. It yields the protein CASSPGTSGYEQYF.

The gene calls are TRBV6-7 and TRBJ2-1; 9 bases agree with TRBD2. TRBV6-7 is classed as an ORF, of uncertain function. The V segment lost 0 bases and the J segment 6 bases; nucleotides outside the gene matches: 9. The CDR3 covers 17 residues. Here the CDR3 DNA reads TGTGCCAGCAGTTACTCGAGTGACGGGACTAGCTGCAATGAGCAGTTCTTC. It codes for CASSYSSDGTSCNEQFF.

The V gene is TRBV5-1, the J gene TRBJ1-1; D possibly corresponds to TRBD1 (5 bases). CDR1 is SGHRS and CDR2 is YFSETQ in the germline V gene. This CDR3 comprises 21 residues. The ends were cut back, 0 bases at V and 4 bases at J, with 31 bases in the middle. CDR3 amino acids: CASSLEGLDTAYQWGRTEAFF. The CDR3 DNA sequence: TGCGCCAGCAGCTTGGAGGGGTTGGACACCGCATATCAGTGGGGCCGCACTGAAGCTTTCTTT.

This chain connects TRBV5-5 to TRBJ2-7; D gene ambiguous. This CDR3 has 16 residues. Germline-derived CDR1 and CDR2 are SGHKS and YYEKEE (reference sequence). Trimming removed 2 bases at V and 6 bases at J, with 21 bases between. CDR3 loop: CASSFFPPLWASEQYF. The CDR3, as DNA: TGTGCCAGCAGCTTCTTCCCCCCGCTGTGGGCATCCGAGCAGTACTTC. Supplemented by reference TRBV5-5 and TRBJ2-7, the full variable domain reads DAGVTQSPTHLIKTRGQQVTLRCSPISGHKSVSWYQQVLGQGPQFIFQYYEKEERGRGNFPDRFSARQFPNYSSELNVNALLLGDSALYLCASSFFPPLWASEQYFGPGTRLTVT.

The rearrangement links TRBV2 to TRBJ2-7; the D gene is possibly TRBD1 (5 bases). The ends were cut back, 9 bases at V and 2 bases at J, with 14 bases in the middle. Germline V gene sequence: CDR1 SNHLY, CDR2 FYNNEI. This CDR3 contains 13 residues. The CDR3 nucleotides are TGTGCCAGTACGGAGACAGCTGCCTACGAGCAGTACTTC. It specifies CASTETAAYEQYF. Full variable domain (remainder filled in from reference TRBV2 and TRBJ2-7): EPEVTQTPSHQVTQMGQEVILRCVPISNHLYFYWYRQILGQKVEFLVSFYNNEISEKSEIFDDQFSVERPDGSNFTLKIRSTKLEDSAMYFCASTETAAYEQYFGPGTRLTVT.

The chain couples TRBV5-4 to TRBJ2-7; 13 bases map to TRBD2. The germline gives CDR1 SGHNT, CDR2 YYREEE (reference sequence). J gave up 7 bases and V 4 bases, and 11 bases lay outside the gene matches. The CDR3 sequence is 16 residues long. Here the CDR3 reads CASSRPGLAGFGEQYF. As DNA, the CDR3 is TGTGCCAGCAGCCGACCGGGACTAGCGGGATTTGGGGAGCAGTACTTC.

The gene calls are TRBV29-1 and TRBJ1-4; D is possibly TRBD1 (5 bases). Germline V lookup: CDR1 SQVTM, CDR2 ANQGSEA. This CDR3 is built from 12 residues. V lost 6 bases, J lost 7 bases, and 12 bases lay in between. The CDR3 DNA reads TGCAGCGTGGGACTGACTGCTGAAAAACTGTTTTTT. Its translation is CSVGLTAEKLFF. Drawing the rest from reference TRBV29-1 and TRBJ1-4, the complete variable domain is SAVISQKPSRDICQRGTSLTIQCQVDSQVTMMFWYRQQPGQSLTLIATANQGSEATYESGFVIDKFPISRPNLTFSTLTVSNMSPEDSSIYLCSVGLTAEKLFFGSGTQLSVL.

This clone was counted a few times. The chain is built from TRBV25-1 and TRBJ1-2, with 7 bases lining up with TRBD1. There are 12 residues in the CDR3. The junction had 5 bases not matched to a gene; V was cut back by 5 bases and J by 8 bases. Germline loops: CDR1 MGHDK, CDR2 SYGVNS. For the CDR3, the DNA is TGTGCCAGCAGTACCTGGACAGGAGGCTACACCTTC. Encoded protein: CASSTWTGGYTF.

The chain has TRBV11-1 and TRBJ2-1; D may be TRBD2 (5 bases). The V gene's germline CDR1 is SGHAT and CDR2 FQDESV (reference sequence). This CDR3 has 15 amino acids. V lost 8 bases, J lost 8 bases, and 22 bases lay in between. CDR3 coding DNA: TGTGCCAGCTTCGTCAGAGGGCTTCTTGGCGATGAGCAGTTCTTC. Amino acid sequence: CASFVRGLLGDEQFF.

The chain employs TRBV4-2 and TRBJ2-7, with no clear D. V was clipped by 0 bases and J by 3 bases, with 15 bases between them. Germline lookup yields CDR1 LGHNA and CDR2 YNFKEQ. CDR3 length: 16 residues. The CDR3 nucleotides read TGTGCCAGCAGCCAAGAGACACACCTGGTGTACTACGAGCAGTACTTC. This gives the protein CASSQETHLVYYEQYF.

CDR3 amino acids: CASSVDRGSPEAFF. As DNA, the CDR3 is TGTGCCAGCAGCGTAGACAGGGGGTCCCCTGAAGCTTTCTTT. The chain is built from TRBV2 and TRBJ1-1; 9 bases line up with TRBD1. This CDR3 is 14 amino acids long. V was pared by 6 bases and J by 6 bases, with 8 bases of the junction left unmatched. Germline V gene lookup returns CDR1 SNHLY and CDR2 FYNNEI.

The rearrangement uses TRBV9 and TRBJ2-2, with TRBD2 matching over 8 bases. CDR3 length: 16 residues. J lost 4 bases, V lost 1 base, and 6 bases had no gene match. Germline values: CDR1 SGDLS, CDR2 YYNGEE. The CDR3 region is CASSVRSGRSTGELFF. DNA for the CDR3: TGTGCCAGCAGCGTACGCAGCGGGAGATCCACCGGGGAGCTGTTTTTT.

This chain links TRBV5-4 with TRBJ2-5, with 11 positions matching TRBD1. Per germline, CDR1 SGHNT and CDR2 YYREEE (reference sequence). J gave up 5 bases and V 4 bases, and 13 bases lay outside the gene matches. CDR3 length equals 17 residues. The CDR3 loop reads CASSRTGQGAREETQYF. The DNA of the CDR3 is TGTGCCAGCAGCCGAACCGGACAGGGGGCCCGGGAGGAGACCCAGTACTTC.

The chain has TRBV2 and TRBJ1-5, with 9 bases identical to TRBD1. The V segment lost 4 bases and the J segment 14 bases; nucleotides outside the gene matches: 18. Germline-derived CDR1 and CDR2 are SNHLY and FYNNEI. The CDR3 spans 16 residues. The DNA for the CDR3 is TGTGCCAGCAGTGGGCGGGACAGGGTCCTCTCTCCGCCTGAGCATTTT. The encoded protein is CASSGRDRVLSPPEHF.